Sequencing of this T cell receptor beta chain was carried out in a study of blood T cell repertoires in COVID-19. This table comes from immunoSEQ multiplex PCR, and its TCRdb copy is limited to in-frame clones, with some not included. Of roughly 280,000 clones listed, about 85% are singletons. There are 16 residues in the CDR3. Germline CDR1 reads LNHDA; CDR2 reads SQIVND (reference sequence). V trimming: 6 bases; J trimming: 6 bases; junction bases outside the gene matches: 15. The V call is TRBV19, the J call TRBJ1-2; 8 positions agree with TRBD1. Sequencing input: peripheral blood. This sequence originates from a woman aged 50 to 60 who had recovered from COVID-19. The CDR3 DNA is TGTGCCAGTAGGGAAGACGGACAGGGAAGATGGGATGGCTACACCTTC. It yields the protein CASREDGQGRWDGYTF.